This T cell receptor (beta chain) was found in a study of shared clonotypes between healthy human individuals. Germline CDR1 and CDR2: MDHEN and SYDVKM. The CDR3 runs 22 residues. The trim removed 4 bases at V and 4 bases at J, leaving 22 bases unmatched. Using immunoSEQ multiplex PCR, the repertoire was profiled, and TCRdb retains in-frame clones only, with some absent. The table lists about 2.4 million clones, over 85% of them singletons. General study results and limits: The generation probabilities recorded for non-shared clonotypes fell below those of clonotypes shared by all four donors.

About this clone itself: No antigen is known for it.

V and J are TRBV28 and TRBJ2-1; 13 nucleotides line up with TRBD2. What was sequenced was naive CD4+ T cells from PBMCs. As for subset: CD45RA+ positively selected. The sequence was obtained from a man between 18 and 29 years old in good health. Some clones in this sample may be carry-over from other donors' samples. The CDR3 nucleotides are TGTGCCAGCAGTTCGATATATCAGACTAGCGGGAGGTCCTATAACTTATACAATGAGCAGTTCTTC. It specifies CASSSIYQTSGRSYNLYNEQFF. Together with reference TRBV28 and TRBJ2-1, the CDR3 gives the full variable domain: DVKVTQSSRYLVKRTGEKVFLECVQDMDHENMFWYRQDPGLGLRLIYFSYDVKMKEKGDIPEGYSVSREKKERFSLILESASTNQTSMYLCASSSIYQTSGRSYNLYNEQFFGPGTRLTVL.